Presented here are 23 T cell receptor beta chains from one specimen sequenced in a study of human T cells and chemical hapten exposure. As for time point: pre-sensitization, week 0. Treatment given: therapeutic diphenylcyclopropenone sensitization with weekly scalp DPC. TCRdb re-analysed the RACE reads in MiXCR, keeping a single row per CDR3 protein. This table holds under 200,000 distinct CDR3 sequences, 25% to 30% found once. Sequences were derived from whole blood, sampled in connection with sensitization to the hapten diphenylcyclopropenone (DPC). The receptors shown here come from a woman in her twenties or thirties with alopecia areata. Some clones in this sample may be carry-over from other donors' samples.

The gene calls are TRBV27 and TRBJ1-6; D is ambiguous. The germline V gene has CDR1 MNHEY and CDR2 SMNVEV (reference sequence). The ends were cut back, 6 bases at V and 6 bases at J, with 12 bases in the middle. The CDR3 extends over 14 amino acids. Here the CDR3 reads CASRMGNTNSPLHF. CDR3 DNA: TGTGCCAGCAGAATGGGGAATACTAATTCACCCCTCCACTTT.

This clonotype was found a few times. This chain joins TRBV29-1 and TRBJ2-7, with D perhaps assigned TRBD1 or TRBD2 (6 bases each). Germline-derived CDR1 and CDR2 are SQVTM and ANQGSEA. The CDR3 extends over 14 amino acids. The ends were cut back, 4 bases at V and 0 bases at J, with 13 bases in the middle. The CDR3, as DNA: TGCAGCGTTGCCCGGGGGACAAGCTCCTACGAGCAGTACTTC. Protein product: CSVARGTSSYEQYF.

This chain links TRBV11-1 with TRBJ1-6; D not certain. Germline lookup yields CDR1 SGHAT and CDR2 FQDESV (reference sequence). CDR3 length equals 14 residues. Trimming left V 3 bases short and J 7 bases short, with 10 bases between. The CDR3 coding sequence is TGTGCCAGCAGCTTTGGAGCCGCAAATTCACCCCTCCACTTT. It encodes CASSFGAANSPLHF.

This clonotype was recorded at least ten times. V and J are TRBV28 and TRBJ1-1; D unresolved. V was shortened by 1 base and J by 0 bases, with 3 bases between the two germline ends. Germline V gene data show CDR1 as MDHEN and CDR2 as SYDVKM. The CDR3 loop spans 13 amino acids. DNA for the CDR3: TGTGCCAGCAGTTTATCCCTGAACACTGAAGCTTTCTTT. Amino acid sequence: CASSLSLNTEAFF.

The chain employs TRBV10-1 and TRBJ1-1; no clear D gene. V lost 8 bases and J 0 bases, leaving 10 bases between the germline ends. Looked up from germline, CDR1 is WNHNN and CDR2 is SYGVQD (reference sequence). The CDR3 extends over 13 amino acids. CDR3 amino acids: CASRAGLNTEAFF. Here the CDR3 DNA reads TGCGCCAGCCGGGCGGGTTTGAACACTGAAGCTTTCTTT.

The chain couples TRBV7-2 to TRBJ2-3, with 11 bases lining up with TRBD2. V shed 5 bases, J shed 7 bases, and the junction held 17 bases outside the gene matches. Germline V CDR1 and CDR2: SGHTA, FQGNSA. This CDR3 comprises 18 residues. CDR3 protein: CASSTTSGGQVGWNTQYF. CDR3 DNA sequence: TGTGCCAGCAGCACCACTAGCGGGGGCCAGGTGGGGTGGAATACGCAGTATTTT.

This clonotype was found a few times. The V call is TRBV5-1, the J call TRBJ2-6; 8 bases match TRBD1. V dropped 8 bases and J dropped 3; count of bases not matched to a gene: 4. The CDR3 loop spans 14 amino acids. The germline V gene has CDR1 SGHRS and CDR2 YFSETQ. The CDR3 protein is CASGQGYGANVLTF. DNA of the CDR3: TGCGCCAGTGGACAGGGTTATGGGGCCAACGTCCTGACTTTC.

This clonotype was observed a handful of times. The CDR3 here is CSARVAGASYNEQFF. DNA for the CDR3: TGCAGTGCTAGAGTTGCGGGGGCCTCCTACAATGAGCAGTTCTTC. This chain links TRBV20-1 with TRBJ2-1; possibly TRBD2 for D (7 bases). V dropped 1 base and J dropped 0 bases, with 10 bases sitting between them. The CDR3 runs 15 residues. Looked up from germline, CDR1 is DFQATT and CDR2 is SNEGSKA (reference sequence).

The chain couples TRBV27 to TRBJ1-4, with D possibly being TRBD1 (5 bases). Germline values: CDR1 MNHEY, CDR2 SMNVEV (reference sequence). CDR3 length equals 15 residues. V was clipped by 4 bases and J by 6 bases, with 15 bases between them. CDR3 in amino acids: CASSSSSGGYEKLFF. The CDR3 nucleotides read TGTGCCAGCAGTTCCTCCTCCGGGGGATATGAAAAACTGTTTTTT.

The V and J genes are TRBV9 and TRBJ2-2; 10 bases match TRBD1. Per germline, CDR1 SGDLS and CDR2 YYNGEE. The junction had 1 base not matched to a gene; V was cut back by 0 bases and J by 5 bases. The CDR3 is made up of 15 amino acids. The CDR3 DNA is TGTGCCAGCAGCGTAGTGGGACAGGGGACCGGGGAGCTGTTTTTT. It translates to CASSVVGQGTGELFF.

This clonotype was recorded a few times. The CDR3 DNA is TGTGCCAGCAGTCTACGGGGTTGGGACAGCTCCTATAATTCACCCCTCCACTTT. Amino acid sequence: CASSLRGWDSSYNSPLHF. The chain joins TRBV28 to TRBJ1-6; 7 nucleotides align to TRBD1. The germline V gene has CDR1 MDHEN and CDR2 SYDVKM. The CDR3 length is 18 residues. The V segment lost 5 bases and the J segment 0 bases; nucleotides outside the gene matches: 10.

The count of this clonotype is one. The V gene is TRBV5-1, the J gene TRBJ2-1; no clear D. This CDR3 has 13 amino acids. Trimming pared 4 bases from V and 8 bases from J, leaving 13 bases between. CDR1 SGHRS and CDR2 YFSETQ come from the germline V gene. CDR3 bases: TGCGCCAGCAGCCCTGCCAGCCTGGATGAGCAGTTCTTC. The encoded protein is CASSPASLDEQFF.

This clonotype occurred a few times. The rearrangement uses TRBV28 and TRBJ2-2; tentatively, D is TRBD2 (6 bases). The V end was cut by 6 bases, the J end by 2 bases, with 16 bases between. Per germline, CDR1 MDHEN and CDR2 SYDVKM. The CDR3 length is 16 residues. For the CDR3, the DNA is TGTGCCAGCAGAGTCGGAGGGGCGAAAAACACCGGGGAGCTGTTTTTT. Translating gives CASRVGGAKNTGELFF.

The V call is TRBV19, the J call TRBJ2-1; TRBD2 aligns across 9 bases. The germline V gene has CDR1 LNHDA and CDR2 SQIVND (reference sequence). The trim removed 3 bases at V and 0 bases at J, leaving 6 bases unmatched. This CDR3 spans 17 amino acids. The CDR3, as DNA: TGTGCCAGTAGTATCTCCCTAGCGGGGAGCTCCTACAATGAGCAGTTCTTC. Protein: CASSISLAGSSYNEQFF.

V is TRBV7-2 and J is TRBJ2-3, with D possibly being TRBD1 or TRBD2 (5 bases each). V was shortened by 1 base and J by 3 bases, with 14 bases between the two germline ends. The germline V gene encodes CDR1 SGHTA and CDR2 FQGNSA. The CDR3 spans 16 residues. CDR3: CASSLGKGRVTDTQYF. CDR3 coding DNA: TGTGCCAGCAGCTTAGGGAAGGGGCGGGTTACAGATACGCAGTATTTT.

This clonotype was counted a few times. V and J are TRBV5-4 and TRBJ2-1, with 9 nucleotides matching TRBD2. The V segment lost 1 base and the J segment 5 bases; nucleotides outside the gene matches: 1. From germline, CDR1 is SGHNT and CDR2 YYREEE (reference sequence). This CDR3 region has 14 residues. The CDR3 coding sequence is TGTGCCAGCAGCTTGCCTAGCGGGGACAATGAGCAGTTCTTC. Encoded protein: CASSLPSGDNEQFF.

This clonotype occurred a few times. The chain couples TRBV20-1 to TRBJ1-1, with TRBD1 identical over 9 bases. V was clipped by 5 bases and J by 5 bases; unmatched bases: 6. In germline, CDR1 is DFQATT, CDR2 SNEGSKA (reference sequence). CDR3 length equals 13 residues. CDR3 nucleotides: TGCAGTGCTGGGAGGACAGGGGTGACTGAAGCTTTCTTT. It is translated as CSAGRTGVTEAFF.

This clonotype has only a few counts. V usage is TRBV10-3 and J usage is TRBJ1-4; D unresolved. The CDR3 contains 15 residues. In germline, CDR1 is ENHRY, CDR2 SYGVKD. With 6 bases removed from V and 3 bases from J, the gap between germline ends came to 14 bases. The DNA for the CDR3 is TGTGCCATCAGAGACGTGACGGGATCTAATGAAAAACTGTTTTTT. Its protein is CAIRDVTGSNEKLFF.

This chain joins TRBV29-1 and TRBJ1-4; weak D call: TRBD1 (6 bases). This CDR3 has 14 amino acids. Germline CDR1 is SQVTM and CDR2 is ANQGSEA. V lost 4 bases and J 5 bases, leaving 14 bases between the germline ends. As DNA, the CDR3 is TGCAGCGTTGGGCAGGGGCAGAGAAATGAAAAACTGTTTTTT. This codes for CSVGQGQRNEKLFF.

Only a few counts were recorded for this clonotype. This chain joins TRBV20-1 and TRBJ2-7; D not resolved. The CDR3 spans 11 residues. The germline V gene has CDR1 DFQATT and CDR2 SNEGSKA (reference sequence). Between the trimmed V and J ends, which lost 1 base and 3 bases, there was a span of 4 bases. Here the CDR3 reads CSARAGYEQYF. The CDR3 bases are TGCAGTGCTAGAGCAGGCTACGAGCAGTACTTC.

The V call is TRBV6-1, the J call TRBJ2-4; 7 bases are shared with TRBD2. The germline gives CDR1 MNHNS, CDR2 SASEGT. V was pared by 1 base and J by 9 bases, with 6 bases of the junction left unmatched. The CDR3 is 14 amino acids. CDR3 in DNA: TGTGCCAGCAGTGAAGTCGCGGGGGTGGGCATTCAGTACTTC. It yields the protein CASSEVAGVGIQYF.

This clonotype occurred once. The V gene is TRBV15, the J gene TRBJ2-3; D ambiguous. CDR1 is LNHNV, CDR2 YYDKDF, per germline (reference sequence). V gave up 5 bases and J gave up 2 bases, with 17 bases separating them. This CDR3 spans 16 amino acids. The DNA for the CDR3 is TGTGCCACCAGCCCCCCGCCGTCCTCCCACACAGATACGCAGTATTTT. Translation: CATSPPPSSHTDTQYF.

This clonotype turned up a few times. This sequence joins TRBV18 and TRBJ2-1; D is ambiguous. The germline gives CDR1 KGHSH, CDR2 LQKENI. Trimming stripped 3 bases from V and 3 bases from J, with 6 bases between. This CDR3 contains 13 residues. The CDR3 loop is CASSPRFYNEQFF. The CDR3 DNA is TGTGCCAGCTCACCCCGTTTCTACAATGAGCAGTTCTTC. The full variable domain, completed using reference TRBV18 and TRBJ2-1, is NAGVMQNPRHLVRRRGQEARLRCSPMKGHSHVYWYRQLPEEGLKFMVYLQKENIIDESGMPKERFSAEFPKEGPSILRIQQVVRGDSAAYFCASSPRFYNEQFFGPGTRLTVL.